The 20 T cell receptor beta chains reported below all come from one sample, sequenced in a study of blood T cell repertoires in COVID-19. Measured with immunoSEQ multiplex PCR; TCRdb has only the in-frame clones, and not every one. The sample carries about 300,000 clones, just under 90% recorded once. Sequencing input: peripheral blood. These receptors all stem from a woman aged 45-65 years with COVID-19, enrolled during active disease.

This clone has more than one count but fewer than ten. V gene TRBV7-2 combines with J gene TRBJ2-1; TRBD2 aligns across 9 bases. Germline-derived CDR1 and CDR2 are SGHTA and FQGNSA. The J segment lost 5 bases and the V segment lost 1 base, leaving 3 bases of the junction unmatched. The CDR3 runs 15 residues. This chain's CDR3 is CASSLEAGGNNEQFF. For the CDR3, the DNA is TGTGCCAGCAGCTTAGAGGCGGGAGGGAACAATGAGCAGTTCTTC.

This chain links TRBV18 with TRBJ2-1; 8 positions match TRBD1. CDR1 KGHSH and CDR2 LQKENI come from the germline V gene. CDR3 length: 13 residues. Germline trimming cut 5 bases from V and 6 bases from J; bases unmatched to any gene: 3. CDR3 nucleotide sequence: TGTGCCAGCTCAAGGGGACAGGTCAATGAGCAGTTCTTC. Translated, it gives CASSRGQVNEQFF.

V is TRBV19 and J is TRBJ2-3; 9 bases map to TRBD2. CDR3 length: 16 amino acids. V shed 5 bases and J 0 bases; nucleotides not matched to a gene: 6. In germline, CDR1 is LNHDA, CDR2 SQIVND (reference sequence). The CDR3 nucleotides are TGTGCCAGTAGTCCCCGACTAGCGGAGAGCACAGATACGCAGTATTTT. This sequence encodes CASSPRLAESTDTQYF.

This clone was seen a single time. The rearrangement links TRBV18 to TRBJ2-3, with D perhaps matching TRBD2 (6 bases). The CDR3 spans 15 residues. V lost 3 bases to trimming and J lost 3 bases, with 13 bases between them. Germline CDR1 and CDR2: KGHSH and LQKENI. The CDR3: CASSPGLERTDTQYF. The CDR3 DNA reads as TGTGCCAGCTCACCGGGACTCGAACGAACAGATACGCAGTATTTT. The variable domain in full, completed from reference TRBV18 and TRBJ2-3, reads NAGVMQNPRHLVRRRGQEARLRCSPMKGHSHVYWYRQLPEEGLKFMVYLQKENIIDESGMPKERFSAEFPKEGPSILRIQQVVRGDSAAYFCASSPGLERTDTQYFGPGTRLTVL.

This chain uses TRBV30 with TRBJ2-1, with 8 bases aligning to TRBD2. Germline CDR1 is GTSNPN and CDR2 is SVGIG (reference sequence). Unmatched junction bases numbered 9, after V lost 2 bases and J lost 3 bases. The CDR3 sequence is 16 residues long. The CDR3 DNA sequence: TGTGCCTGGAGTAGCCGGGAGGGCCGCTTCTACAATGAGCAGTTCTTC. Protein product: CAWSSREGRFYNEQFF.

V and J are TRBV11-3 and TRBJ2-1; possibly TRBD2 for D (6 bases). Germline values: CDR1 SGHNT, CDR2 YENEEA. V was clipped by 1 base and J by 2 bases, with 6 bases between them. The CDR3 is 14 residues long. DNA for the CDR3: TGTGCCAGCAGCTTAGGACTAGCCTACAATGAGCAGTTCTTC. This gives the protein CASSLGLAYNEQFF.

The chain recombines TRBV9 with TRBJ2-5; TRBD1 might be the D (5 bases). Germline V gene lookup returns CDR1 SGDLS and CDR2 YYNGEE. CDR3 length: 14 amino acids. The germline V and J ends were trimmed by 2 bases and 2 bases, with 10 bases remaining between them. As DNA, the CDR3 is TGTGCCAGCAGCGTTTCAGGGAATCAAGAGACCCAGTACTTC. Amino acids: CASSVSGNQETQYF.

This sequence joins TRBV5-1 and TRBJ2-7; 12 bases are a match to TRBD2. The germline gives CDR1 SGHRS, CDR2 YFSETQ. The CDR3 is made up of 16 amino acids. J gave up 4 bases and V 3 bases, and 8 bases lay outside the gene matches. The CDR3 loop is CASSSLTSGSSYEQYF. CDR3 in DNA: TGCGCCAGCAGCTCCCTGACTAGCGGGAGTTCTTACGAGCAGTACTTC.

The rearrangement uses TRBV12-3 or TRBV12-4 and TRBJ2-1; D is perhaps TRBD2 (5 bases). There are 13 residues in the CDR3. V dropped 3 bases and J dropped 9 bases, with 12 bases sitting between them. The CDR3 sequence: CASSFRGTSEQFF. The CDR3 DNA reads TGTGCCAGCAGTTTTCGGGGAACCTCTGAGCAGTTCTTC.

The chain employs TRBV11-3 and TRBJ2-5; 9 nucleotides align to TRBD2. The V gene end was trimmed by 1 base and the J gene end by 1 base; junction bases not matched to a gene: 7. Per germline, CDR1 SGHNT and CDR2 YENEEA. This CDR3 is built from 17 residues. CDR3 protein: CASSLVSTSGGQETQYF. The CDR3 DNA reads TGTGCCAGCAGCTTAGTTTCGACTAGCGGAGGCCAAGAGACCCAGTACTTC.

This chain connects TRBV4-1 to TRBJ2-5; D call uncertain. The germline V and J ends were trimmed by 3 bases and 4 bases, with 12 bases remaining between them. The CDR3 covers 14 residues. Germline V gene data show CDR1 as MGHRA and CDR2 as YSYEKL. This CDR3 is CASSHGSDRETQYF. CDR3 DNA: TGCGCCAGCAGCCACGGGTCTGATAGAGAGACCCAGTACTTC.

The chain carries TRBV5-4 and TRBJ1-2; TRBD1 agrees at 9 bases. V was pared by 0 bases and J by 11 bases, with 8 bases of the junction left unmatched. The CDR3 consists of 14 residues. Per the germline V gene, CDR1 is SGHNT and CDR2 is YYREEE (reference sequence). CDR3 in DNA: TGTGCCAGCAGCTTGGGGGACAGGGTAGATAGTTACACCTTC. Encoded protein: CASSLGDRVDSYTF.

This clone has more than one count but fewer than ten. The rearrangement joins TRBV12-5 to TRBJ2-3; TRBD2 might be the D (6 bases). Germline loops: CDR1 LGHNT, CDR2 FRNRAP. V was pared by 2 bases and J by 11 bases, with 11 bases between. The CDR3 is made up of 12 amino acids. The CDR3, as DNA: TGTGCTAGTGGTTTGTTCGGGACTCTGCAGTATTTT. It is translated as CASGLFGTLQYF.

The chain recombines TRBV19 with TRBJ1-2, with D possibly being TRBD1 (6 bases). CDR1 and CDR2 (germline): LNHDA, SQIVND (reference sequence). V lost 3 bases to trimming and J lost 6 bases, with 23 bases between them. CDR3 length: 17 amino acids. The CDR3 bases are TGTGCCAGTAGTATTACCGGGACAATCTTTGGGGGTCATGGCTACACCTTC. This encodes CASSITGTIFGGHGYTF.

This CDR3 reads CASSPGRGDSPLHF. The CDR3 nucleotides read TGTGCCAGCTCACCTGGCAGGGGTGACTCACCCCTCCACTTT. The rearrangement joins TRBV18 to TRBJ1-6; D is perhaps TRBD1 (6 bases). Germline CDR1 and CDR2: KGHSH and LQKENI. The CDR3 is made up of 14 amino acids. Between the trimmed V and J ends, which lost 3 bases and 10 bases, there was a span of 13 bases.

This sequence joins TRBV2 and TRBJ2-3, with 8 bases that match TRBD2. CDR3 length equals 17 residues. The trim removed 6 bases at V and 3 bases at J, leaving 14 bases unmatched. CDR1 is SNHLY and CDR2 is FYNNEI in the germline V gene. The CDR3 nucleotides are TGTGCCAGCAGCGCCAACGGGAGGGCCTCAGTTACAGATACGCAGTATTTT. Residues: CASSANGRASVTDTQYF.

This clone is a singleton in its sample. The gene calls are TRBV4-1 and TRBJ1-4; 11 nucleotides align to TRBD1. Germline assignment: CDR1 MGHRA and CDR2 YSYEKL. Losses at the gene ends were 4 bases for V and 1 base for J; bases not matched to a gene: 5. This CDR3 has 17 amino acids. CDR3 sequence (DNA): TGCGCCAGCAGCCGTTCAGGGACAGGGGGAACTAATGAAAAACTGTTTTTT. Its translation is CASSRSGTGGTNEKLFF.

CDR3 sequence: CASSFRGQNTGELFF. CDR3 coding DNA: TGCGCCAGCAGCTTCCGCGGACAGAACACCGGGGAGCTGTTTTTT. V is TRBV5-1 and J is TRBJ2-2; D may be TRBD1 (5 bases). CDR1 is SGHRS and CDR2 is YFSETQ in the germline V gene. Trimming removed 2 bases from V and 1 base from J, with 9 bases in between. The CDR3 contains 15 residues. The full variable domain, its missing parts supplied by reference TRBV5-1 and TRBJ2-2, is KAGVTQTPRYLIKTRGQQVTLSCSPISGHRSVSWYQQTPGQGLQFLFEYFSETQRNKGNFPGRFSGRQFSNSRSEMNVSTLELGDSALYLCASSFRGQNTGELFFGEGSRLTVL.

The genes are TRBV6-5 and TRBJ2-7, with TRBD1 matching over 10 bases. This CDR3 has 13 residues. Germline CDR1 MNHEY, CDR2 SVGAGI. V lost 8 bases, J lost 3 bases, and 4 bases stayed unmatched. In DNA, the CDR3 is TGTGCCAGCGGGCGGACAGGGGGCTACGAGCAGTACTTC. It specifies CASGRTGGYEQYF.

The rearrangement joins TRBV4-1 to TRBJ1-2; maybe TRBD1 (5 bases). V lost 0 bases and J 8 bases, leaving 22 bases between the germline ends. Germline lookup yields CDR1 MGHRA and CDR2 YSYEKL. The CDR3 runs 17 residues. The chain's CDR3 is CASSQDGTGFRAGGYTF. The CDR3 region has the DNA TGCGCCAGCAGCCAAGACGGGACCGGATTTAGAGCGGGCGGCTACACCTTC.